The entry that follows covers one T cell receptor beta chain sequence. What it recognizes is unknown. This sample stems from a study of OX40 agonist ivuxolimab in advanced cancers. The overall study: The patients received agonistic anti-OX40 (CD134) antibody ivuxolimab. The study reported partial responses in three patients: one hepatocellular carcinoma, two cutaneous melanoma. Study conclusions and caveats: At 0.1 to 3.0 mg/kg and by week 6, clonal expansion occurred in CD4+ and CD8+ blood T cells.

With autoimmune disease history or systemic immunosuppression, patients were excluded. Germline V gene sequence: CDR1 SGDLS, CDR2 YYNGEE. V was trimmed by 2 bases and J by 1 base, leaving 6 bases between them. The CDR3 totals 14 residues. The method was immunoSEQ multiplex PCR; TCRdb's version includes in-frame clones alone and lacks a portion of them. The sample consists of about 64,000 clones, approximately 84% of them appearing once. Here the sequenced sample was CD4+ or CD8+ T cells sorted from blood, taken in a trial of the OX40 agonist ivuxolimab. The chain recombines TRBV9 with TRBJ2-2; D is perhaps TRBD2 (5 bases). The sequence came from an adult with an advanced solid tumor such as melanoma, head and neck, liver or kidney cancer. The CDR3 loop is CASSVTMNTGELFF. For the CDR3, the DNA is TGTGCCAGCAGCGTGACTATGAACACCGGGGAGCTGTTTTTT.